The rows below give T cell receptor beta chains drawn from one sample of a study of cytomegalovirus exposure and HLA in healthy donors. Only in-frame clones appear in the TCRdb table, and some are missing; sequencing was by immunoSEQ multiplex PCR. The sample lists around 190,000 clones, roughly 81% occurring once. What was sequenced was PBMCs. Receptors originate from a woman between 25 and 40 years old in good health and CMV-seronegative. Both conserved end residues are part of each CDR3. The D gene is left open where the match is weak. Only some rows state a clone size, as once, few, many or a class for expanded clones.

abundance | d_gene | j_gene | v_gene | CDR3aa | CDR3nt
once | TRBD2 | TRBJ2-2 | TRBV25-1 | CASSSRGSKNTGELFF | TGTGCCAGCAGTAGTCGCGGGAGTAAGAACACCGGGGAGCTGTTTTTT
NA | TRBD1 | TRBJ2-2 | TRBV7-6 | CASSSPRDRLIGELFF | TGTGCCAGCAGCTCACCCCGGGACAGACTCATCGGGGAGCTGTTTTTT
NA | TRBD1 | TRBJ1-5 | TRBV30 | CAWSLTGGRSNQPQHF | TGTGCCTGGAGTTTGACAGGGGGTAGGAGCAATCAGCCCCAGCATTTT
NA | NA | TRBJ2-3 | TRBV6-6 | CASNPGGPTDTQYF | TGTGCCAGCAATCCCGGGGGGCCCACAGATACGCAGTATTTT
once | NA | TRBJ2-5 | TRBV10-2 | CASSEETWQQETQYF | TGCGCCAGCAGTGAGGAAACGTGGCAGCAAGAGACCCAGTACTTC
NA | TRBD2 | TRBJ2-3 | TRBV5-1 | CASRRTSGGPTDTQYF | TGCGCCAGCAGGCGGACTAGCGGGGGGCCCACAGATACGCAGTATTTT
few | NA | TRBJ2-2 | TRBV2 | CASAGTLNTGELFF | TGTGCCAGCGCCGGGACATTGAACACCGGGGAGCTGTTTTTT
NA | NA | TRBJ2-5 | TRBV20-1 | CSALEETQYF | TGCAGTGCTCTAGAGGAGACCCAGTACTTC
NA | TRBD1 | TRBJ2-2 | TRBV5-1 | CASRRQGADTGELFF | TGCGCCAGCCGCCGACAGGGCGCTGACACCGGGGAGCTGTTTTTT
NA | NA | TRBJ2-5 | TRBV28 | CASSLGQLQETQYF | TGTGCCAGCAGTTTAGGACAGCTCCAAGAGACCCAGTACTTC
NA | TRBD2 | TRBJ2-5 | TRBV4-1 | CASSSTTSGGPTARGETQYF | TGCGCCAGCAGTTCCACTACTAGCGGGGGGCCTACCGCTAGGGGGGAGACCCAGTACTTC
NA | TRBD1 | TRBJ2-7 | TRBV4-1 | CASSQATGVGYEQYF | TGCGCCAGCAGCCAGGCGACAGGGGTAGGGTACGAGCAGTACTTC
NA | TRBD2 | TRBJ2-1 | TRBV9 | CASSVNSGGYNEQFF | TGTGCCAGCAGCGTAAATAGCGGGGGCTACAATGAGCAGTTCTTC
NA | TRBD2 | TRBJ2-7 | TRBV18 | CASSLALAGGNEQYF | TGTGCCAGCTCCCTAGCACTAGCGGGAGGGAACGAGCAGTACTTC
NA | TRBD1 | TRBJ1-4 | TRBV5-6 | CASSLEGQGAATNEKLFF | TGTGCCAGCAGCTTGGAGGGACAGGGGGCCGCAACTAATGAAAAACTGTTTTTT
once | NA | TRBJ1-2 | TRBV11-2 | CASSLVLVWPDGYTF | TGTGCCAGCAGCTTAGTTCTAGTCTGGCCAGATGGCTACACCTTC
NA | TRBD2 | TRBJ2-7 | TRBV14 | CASSQEWGLGTYEQYF | TGTGCCAGCAGCCAAGAGTGGGGACTAGGTACCTACGAGCAGTACTTC
NA | TRBD1 | TRBJ1-5 | TRBV15 | CATSRGPGGDSNQPQHF | TGTGCCACCAGCAGAGGTCCAGGGGGCGATAGCAATCAGCCCCAGCATTTT
few | NA | TRBJ2-4 | TRBV5-1 | CASSFGQGTNIQYF | TGCGCCAGCAGCTTCGGGCAGGGAACAAACATTCAGTACTTC
NA | NA | TRBJ2-3 | TRBV6-1 | CASSERSLRDWTDTQYF | TGTGCCAGCAGTGAGAGGTCCTTACGGGATTGGACAGATACGCAGTATTTT
NA | NA | TRBJ2-7 | TRBV5-6 | CASSEPGLSSYEQYF | TGTGCCAGCAGCGAACCGGGACTGAGCTCCTACGAGCAGTACTTC
NA | NA | TRBJ1-1 | TRBV28 | CASSGDSPGAFF | TGTGCCAGCAGTGGAGACAGTCCCGGGGCTTTCTTT
NA | NA | TRBJ2-7 | TRBV30 | CAWSKGVLSYEQYF | TGTGCCTGGAGTAAAGGGGTTCTTTCCTACGAGCAGTACTTC
NA | TRBD1 | TRBJ2-5 | TRBV6-5 | CASSYSGQQETQYF | TGTGCCAGCAGTTACTCGGGACAGCAAGAGACCCAGTACTTC
NA | NA | TRBJ1-2 | TRBV18 | CASSPDSNYGYTF | TGTGCCAGCTCACCGGACAGTAACTATGGCTACACCTTC
few | TRBD1 | TRBJ1-2 | TRBV4-1 | CASSQDRVTVYGYTF | TGCGCCAGCAGCCAGGACAGGGTAACGGTCTATGGCTACACCTTC
NA | TRBD1 | TRBJ2-7 | TRBV18 | CASARDRNSYEQYF | TGTGCCAGCGCAAGGGACAGGAACTCCTACGAGCAGTACTTC
NA | TRBD1 | TRBJ1-3 | TRBV18 | CASSGTAQRNTIYF | TGTGCCAGCTCCGGGACAGCACAACGAAACACCATATATTTT
few | NA | TRBJ1-5 | TRBV7-8 | CASSLDSLYSNQPQHF | TGTGCCAGCAGCTTAGACTCCCTTTATAGCAATCAGCCCCAGCATTTT
once | NA | TRBJ2-3 | TRBV5-1 | CASSLTGYAARTASTDTQYF | TGCGCCAGCAGCTTGACGGGATACGCGGCCCGAACCGCTAGCACAGATACGCAGTATTTT
NA | TRBD2 | TRBJ2-7 | TRBV6-5 | CASSSGVAGAYEQYF | TGTGCCAGCAGTTCCGGGGTAGCGGGAGCATACGAGCAGTACTTC
NA | TRBD1 | TRBJ1-1 | TRBV30 | CAWLPGTGILNTEAFF | TGTGCCTGGCTCCCCGGGACAGGGATCCTGAACACTGAAGCTTTCTTT
NA | TRBD2 | TRBJ2-5 | TRBV4-1 | CASSHRGLGETQYF | TGCGCCAGCAGCCATCGGGGACTAGGAGAGACCCAGTACTTC
once | NA | TRBJ1-1 | TRBV5-1 | CASSFFLGRGAFF | TGCGCCAGCAGCTTTTTCCTGGGGCGCGGAGCTTTCTTT
NA | TRBD2 | TRBJ2-7 | TRBV5-1 | CASSREGNEQYF | TGCGCCAGCAGCAGGGAGGGGAACGAGCAGTACTTC
NA | TRBD2 | TRBJ2-7 | TRBV7-3 | CASSLTSGGTYEQYF | TGTGCCAGCAGCTTGACTAGCGGGGGGACTTACGAGCAGTACTTC
few | NA | TRBJ1-5 | TRBV19 | CASRVRQGNQPQHF | TGTGCCAGTAGGGTCCGACAGGGCAATCAGCCCCAGCATTTT
NA | NA | TRBJ2-7 | TRBV18 | CASSPRDTSYEQYF | TGTGCCAGCTCACCACGGGACACCTCCTACGAGCAGTACTTC
NA | NA | TRBJ2-7 | TRBV18 | CASSPVRETYEQYF | TGTGCCAGCTCACCCGTCAGGGAAACCTACGAGCAGTACTTC
NA | NA | TRBJ1-3 | TRBV18 | CASSPVGGTSGNTIYF | TGTGCCAGCTCACCCGTCGGGGGGACCTCTGGAAACACCATATATTTT
medium-sized | TRBD1 | TRBJ1-4 | TRBV4-1 | CASSQKASGQGGEKLFF | TGCGCCAGCAGCCAAAAAGCCTCGGGACAGGGGGGGGAAAAACTGTTTTTT
NA | TRBD1 | TRBJ1-2 | TRBV14 | CASSSRQGTRGGYTF | TGTGCCAGCAGCTCCCGACAGGGAACGAGAGGCGGCTACACCTTC
few | TRBD1 | TRBJ2-7 | TRBV7-2 | CASSFTGTGSYEQYF | TGTGCCAGCAGCTTCACCGGGACAGGGTCCTACGAGCAGTACTTC
few | NA | TRBJ1-4 | TRBV5-6 | CASSFTAGKLFF | TGTGCCAGCAGCTTTACAGCGGGAAAACTGTTTTTT
NA | NA | TRBJ2-7 | TRBV18 | CASSPPEAGTYEQYF | TGTGCCAGCTCACCACCGGAGGCTGGCACCTACGAGCAGTACTTC
NA | NA | TRBJ1-1 | TRBV6-5 | CASSYNPRSAGEAFF | TGTGCCAGCAGTTACAACCCGCGGAGCGCCGGGGAAGCTTTCTTT
NA | NA | TRBJ2-3 | TRBV6-1 | CASSEIPAPSGDTQYF | TGTGCCAGCAGTGAAATCCCCGCTCCATCAGGGGATACGCAGTATTTT
NA | TRBD1 | TRBJ1-3 | TRBV2 | CASRPDRTSGNTIYF | TGTGCCAGCAGGCCGGACAGGACCTCTGGAAACACCATATATTTT
NA | NA | TRBJ2-7 | TRBV9 | CASSVEGVGTYEQYF | TGTGCCAGCAGCGTAGAGGGAGTCGGCACCTACGAGCAGTACTTC